This is a list of T cell receptor beta chains from one sample in a study of graft-versus-host responses after intestinal transplantation. The repertoire was sequenced with immunoSEQ multiplex PCR; TCRdb's copy has only in-frame clones and lacks some. The repertoire consists of 85,000 to 130,000 clones, with roughly 84% occurring once and the leading ten covering roughly 1%. Their antigens remain unidentified. Sequenced material: unstimulated CD4+ T cells sorted from spleen or lymph node cells, taken before intestinal transplant. Receptors were obtained from a human donor who received an intestinal transplant. The CDR3 runs from the conserved cysteine through the conserved F or W. A D gene is named only where the DNA matches it firmly. Size is omitted from some rows. Given values are once, few, many or a class for expanded clones.

cdr3_aa,cdr3_nt,v_call,j_call,d_call,clone_size
CASSKGPTPVRENEKLFF,TGTGCCAGCAGCAAAGGACCAACCCCCGTGAGGGAGAATGAAAAACTGTTTTTT,TRBV21-1,TRBJ1-4,.,.
CASSFNPYSNQPQHF,TGTGCCAGCAGCTTTAATCCTTATAGCAATCAGCCCCAGCATTTT,TRBV5-5,TRBJ1-5,.,.
CASSLSIGRSNQPQHF,TGTGCCAGCAGCTTAAGTATCGGACGGAGCAATCAGCCCCAGCATTTT,TRBV7-2,TRBJ1-5,.,.
CAISTGTSGPEGQFF,TGTGCCATCAGTACCGGGACCAGCGGCCCAGAGGGGCAGTTCTTC,TRBV10-3,TRBJ2-1,.,.
CASSFYRQETQYF,TGTGCCAGCAGCTTCTACCGACAAGAGACCCAGTACTTC,TRBV13,TRBJ2-5,.,.
CASSLGTGNYGYTF,TGCGCCAGCAGCTTGGGGACAGGGAACTATGGCTACACCTTC,TRBV5-1,TRBJ1-2,TRBD1,few
CASSLNGQRQETQYF,TGTGCCAGCAGCTTAAACGGACAGCGACAAGAGACCCAGTACTTC,TRBV7-9,TRBJ2-5,.,.
CASSYYRTEDSPLHF,TGTGCCAGCAGTTACTATCGTACTGAGGATTCACCCCTCCACTTT,TRBV6-5,TRBJ1-6,.,.
CASSESGRWNTIYF,TGCGCCAGCAGTGAGTCAGGGAGGTGGAACACCATATATTTT,TRBV10-2,TRBJ1-3,.,.
CASTLGTGHSPLHF,TGTGCCAGCACTCTGGGGACAGGGCACTCACCCCTCCACTTT,TRBV6-1,TRBJ1-6,TRBD1,.
CASSALGQAGVQPQHF,TGTGCCAGCAGCGCACTGGGACAGGCGGGGGTTCAGCCCCAGCATTTT,TRBV12-1,TRBJ1-5,.,once
CASRDQSDSNQPQHF,TGTGCCAGCAGGGACCAGAGTGATAGCAATCAGCCCCAGCATTTT,TRBV6-1,TRBJ1-5,.,.
CASSLNRGIDTQYF,TGTGCCAGCAGCTTGAATCGTGGCATAGATACGCAGTATTTT,TRBV5-6,TRBJ2-3,.,.
CSVQGSFGWGAEAFF,TGCAGCGTTCAAGGGAGCTTCGGATGGGGGGCTGAAGCTTTCTTT,TRBV29-1,TRBJ1-1,.,.
CASSRGQPAKNIQYF,TGCGCCAGCAGCCGGGGACAGCCAGCCAAAAACATTCAGTACTTC,TRBV5-1,TRBJ2-4,TRBD1,few
CASSFPGSTDTQYF,TGTGCCAGCAGCTTCCCAGGGTCCACAGATACGCAGTATTTT,TRBV5-5,TRBJ2-3,.,.
CASSAGVGEETQYF,TGCGCCAGCAGTGCAGGGGTAGGAGAAGAGACCCAGTACTTC,TRBV10-1,TRBJ2-5,.,.
CASRPGAGGTETQYF,TGCGCCAGCAGGCCCGGGGCAGGGGGAACGGAGACCCAGTACTTC,TRBV5-1,TRBJ2-5,TRBD1,.
CASSLDSLNQPQHF,TGTGCCAGCAGTCTCGACAGTCTCAATCAGCCCCAGCATTTT,TRBV7-2,TRBJ1-5,.,.
CASSPGGKNYGYTF,TGTGCCAGCAGCCCCGGGGGGAAGAACTATGGCTACACCTTC,TRBV28,TRBJ1-2,.,.
CASSPPQVSNTEAFF,TGTGCCAGCAGTCCACCTCAAGTCTCAAACACTGAAGCTTTCTTT,TRBV28,TRBJ1-1,.,.
CASSDSGLAGGPIADTQYF,TGCGCCAGCAGTGATTCGGGACTAGCGGGGGGGCCGATTGCAGATACGCAGTATTTT,TRBV10-2,TRBJ2-3,TRBD2,.
CASSIADRGQDTQYF,TGTGCCAGTAGTATTGCGGACAGGGGGCAAGATACGCAGTATTTT,TRBV19,TRBJ2-3,TRBD1,.
CASSVGPQGPTGYTF,TGTGCCAGCAGCGTGGGACCTCAAGGGCCGACTGGCTACACCTTC,TRBV7-9,TRBJ1-2,.,.
CASSLESGAEAFF,TGTGCCAGCAGCTTAGAATCCGGGGCTGAAGCTTTCTTT,TRBV7-7,TRBJ1-1,.,.
CASRRPGAGNYYGYTF,TGTGCCAGTAGACGACCGGGGGCGGGGAATTACTATGGCTACACCTTC,TRBV19,TRBJ1-2,.,.
CASSPFPANSYEDTGELFF,TGCGCCAGCAGCCCTTTTCCGGCGAACAGCTACGAAGACACCGGGGAGCTGTTTTTT,TRBV5-1,TRBJ2-2,.,.
CASSLERGSAVMIGNTIYF,TGTGCCAGCAGCTTGGAAAGAGGTTCAGCCGTTATGATCGGGAACACCATATATTTT,TRBV5-5,TRBJ1-3,.,.
CASRPGSSSYNEQFF,TGTGCCAGCAGGCCGGGGAGTAGCTCCTACAATGAGCAGTTCTTC,TRBV6-5,TRBJ2-1,.,.
CASSYSTGTAYEQYF,TGTGCCAGCAGTTACTCTACCGGGACAGCCTACGAGCAGTACTTC,TRBV6-5,TRBJ2-7,TRBD1,few